The present entry profiles one T cell receptor beta chain with its context. The CDR3 length is 16 residues. The J segment lost 3 bases and the V segment lost 3 bases, leaving 8 bases of the junction unmatched. Germline values: CDR1 LNHDA, CDR2 SQIVND (reference sequence). The data belong to a study of technical replicates of blood from a handful of donors. Only in-frame clones appear in the TCRdb table, and some are missing; sequencing was by immunoSEQ multiplex PCR. The sample lists tens of thousands of clones, around 96% occurring once. This receptor was obtained from a human donor in good health. The sample taken for sequencing was T cells isolated from PBMCs. The V gene is TRBV19, the J gene TRBJ2-1, with 7 nucleotides matching TRBD2. The CDR3 is CASSMRSGVIYNEQFF. The CDR3, as DNA: TGTGCCAGTAGTATGAGGAGCGGGGTTATCTACAATGAGCAGTTCTTC.